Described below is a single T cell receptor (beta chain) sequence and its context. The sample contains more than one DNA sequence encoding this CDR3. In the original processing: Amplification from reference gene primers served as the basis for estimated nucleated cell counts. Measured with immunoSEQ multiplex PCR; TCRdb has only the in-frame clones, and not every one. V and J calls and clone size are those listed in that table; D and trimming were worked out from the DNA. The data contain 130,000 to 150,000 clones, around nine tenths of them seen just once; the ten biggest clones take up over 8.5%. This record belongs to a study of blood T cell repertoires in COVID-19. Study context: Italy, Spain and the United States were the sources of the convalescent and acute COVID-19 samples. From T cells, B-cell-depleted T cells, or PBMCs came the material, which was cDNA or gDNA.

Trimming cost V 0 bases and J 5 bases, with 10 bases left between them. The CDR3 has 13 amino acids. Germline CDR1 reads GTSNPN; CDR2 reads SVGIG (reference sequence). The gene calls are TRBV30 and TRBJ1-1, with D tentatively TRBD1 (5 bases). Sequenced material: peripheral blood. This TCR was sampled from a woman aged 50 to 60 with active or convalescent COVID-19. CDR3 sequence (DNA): TGTGCCTGGAGTGTACGGGGGGGTACTGAAGCTTTCTTT. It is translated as CAWSVRGGTEAFF.